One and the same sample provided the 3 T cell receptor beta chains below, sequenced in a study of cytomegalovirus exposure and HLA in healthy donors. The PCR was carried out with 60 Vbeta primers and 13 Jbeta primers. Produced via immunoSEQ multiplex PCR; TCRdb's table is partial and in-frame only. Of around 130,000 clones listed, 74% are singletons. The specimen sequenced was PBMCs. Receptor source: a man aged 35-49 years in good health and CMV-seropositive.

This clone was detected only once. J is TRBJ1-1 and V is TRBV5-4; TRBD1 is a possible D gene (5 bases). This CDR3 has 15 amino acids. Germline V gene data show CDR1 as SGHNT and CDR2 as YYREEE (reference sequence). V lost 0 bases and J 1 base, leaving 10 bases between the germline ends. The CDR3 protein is CASSLAMGGNTEAFF. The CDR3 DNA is TGTGCCAGCAGCTTGGCTATGGGGGGGAACACTGAAGCTTTCTTT.

The CDR3 DNA reads TGTGCCAGCAGGGGACTAGCGGTTTCCTACGAGCAGTACTTC. Amino acid sequence: CASRGLAVSYEQYF. The chain links TRBV2 to TRBJ2-7; 11 bases are shared with TRBD2. CDR1 and CDR2 from the germline V gene are SNHLY and FYNNEI. The CDR3 is made up of 14 amino acids. J gave up 1 base and V 6 bases, and 2 bases lay outside the gene matches.

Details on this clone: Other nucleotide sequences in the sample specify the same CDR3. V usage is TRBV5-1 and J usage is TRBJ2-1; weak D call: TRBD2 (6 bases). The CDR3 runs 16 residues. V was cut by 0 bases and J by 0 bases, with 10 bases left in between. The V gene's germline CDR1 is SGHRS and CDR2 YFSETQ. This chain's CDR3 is CASSLAPGSSYNEQFF. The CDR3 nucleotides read TGCGCCAGCAGCTTGGCCCCCGGGAGCTCCTACAATGAGCAGTTCTTC.